The 25 T cell receptor beta chains below come from one sample, sequenced in a study of OX40 agonist ivuxolimab in advanced cancers. Method: immunoSEQ multiplex PCR; TCRdb's copy keeps in-frame clones and lacks some. The sample comprises some 80,000 clones, 92% of which are singletons, and roughly 8.6% rests with the top ten. The source material was CD4+ or CD8+ T cells sorted from blood, sampled in a trial of the OX40 agonist ivuxolimab. Receptors originate from an adult with an advanced solid tumor such as melanoma, head and neck, liver or kidney cancer.

The chain links TRBV2 to TRBJ1-4; perhaps TRBD1 as D (5 bases). V lost 6 bases, J lost 4 bases, and 6 bases lay in between. The V gene's germline CDR1 is SNHLY and CDR2 FYNNEI. The CDR3 is 12 residues long. The DNA for the CDR3 is TGTGCCAGCAGGACAGTTAATGAAAAACTGTTTTTT. Protein product: CASRTVNEKLFF.

V is TRBV6-1 and J is TRBJ2-1; either TRBD1 or TRBD2 may fit D (5 bases each). The ends were cut back, 4 bases at V and 4 bases at J, with 17 bases in the middle. This CDR3 has 16 residues. Germline CDR1 MNHNS, CDR2 SASEGT. Here the CDR3 DNA reads TGTGCCAGCAGTGTTTCCGGGACGGAGGAATACAATGAGCAGTTCTTC. This sequence encodes CASSVSGTEEYNEQFF.

This chain links TRBV4-2 with TRBJ2-7; 13 bases line up with TRBD2. There are 16 residues in the CDR3. V dropped 4 bases and J dropped 6; count of bases not matched to a gene: 9. CDR1 and CDR2 from the germline V gene are LGHNA and YNFKEQ. For the CDR3, the DNA is TGTGCCAGCAGCCTTACAACTAGCGGGGGGGCCGTCGAGCAGTACTTC. Translation gives CASSLTTSGGAVEQYF.

The rearrangement links TRBV5-4 to TRBJ2-7; 10 nucleotides agree with TRBD2. Germline V lookup: CDR1 SGHNT, CDR2 YYREEE (reference sequence). The CDR3 contains 14 residues. V dropped 8 bases and J dropped 7; count of bases not matched to a gene: 12. The CDR3 nucleotides read TGTGCCAGTTCTGGGCCAGCGGGGGGGCGGGAGCAGTACTTC. Translating it yields CASSGPAGGREQYF.

This sequence joins TRBV9 and TRBJ2-3; D might be TRBD2 (5 bases). CDR3 length: 13 residues. Germline CDR1 SGDLS, CDR2 YYNGEE. Between the trimmed V and J ends, which lost 0 bases and 6 bases, there was a span of 8 bases. The CDR3 DNA sequence: TGTGCCAGCAGCGTAGTAGCGTGGGATACGCAGTATTTT. Translated: CASSVVAWDTQYF.

The chain links TRBV11-2 to TRBJ2-7, with D perhaps being TRBD1 or TRBD2 (5 bases each). Trimming removed 7 bases at V and 3 bases at J, with 16 bases between. From germline, CDR1 is SGHAT and CDR2 FQNNGV. The CDR3 has 14 amino acids. The CDR3 is CASTLAPTGYEQYF. DNA of the CDR3: TGTGCCAGCACCCTAGCCCCCACAGGCTACGAGCAGTACTTC.

This sequence joins TRBV7-6 and TRBJ1-1, with a weak D call TRBD1 (5 bases). Per germline, CDR1 SGHVS and CDR2 FNYEAQ. V was clipped by 4 bases and J by 1 base, with 16 bases between them. This CDR3 contains 16 residues. CDR3 in amino acids: CASSSPGRSTNTEAFF. The CDR3 DNA follows: TGTGCCAGCAGCTCGCCGGGACGGTCAACGAACACTGAAGCTTTCTTT. Supplemented by reference TRBV7-6 and TRBJ1-1, the full variable domain reads GAGVSQSPRYKVTKRGQDVALRCDPISGHVSLYWYRQALGQGPEFLTYFNYEAQQDKSGLPNDRFSAERPEGSISTLTIQRTEQRDSAMYRCASSSPGRSTNTEAFFGQGTRLTVV.

The J gene is TRBJ2-3, the V gene TRBV9; 10 bases are a match to TRBD2. Germline V gene data show CDR1 as SGDLS and CDR2 as YYNGEE. The CDR3 length is 15 residues. V gave up 4 bases and J gave up 3 bases; unmatched junction bases: 5. In nucleotides, the CDR3 is TGTGCCAGCAGCCTTAGCGGGGGGACGACAGATACGCAGTATTTT. It codes for CASSLSGGTTDTQYF.

In its sample, this clone was seen once. This chain connects TRBV13 to TRBJ2-7, with D possibly TRBD1 on 6 matching bases. This CDR3 has 13 residues. V was pared by 7 bases and J by 3 bases, with 13 bases between. Germline V gives CDR1 PRHDT, CDR2 FYEKMQ (reference sequence). CDR3 bases: TGTGCCAGCACGACAGGCGGTAACTACGAGCAGTACTTC. Translated, it gives CASTTGGNYEQYF. The whole variable domain, remainder taken from reference TRBV13 and TRBJ2-7, is AAGVIQSPRHLIKEKRETATLKCYPIPRHDTVYWYQQGPGQDPQFLISFYEKMQSDKGSIPDRFSAQQFSDYHSELNMSSLELGDSALYFCASTTGGNYEQYFGPGTRLTVT.

The chain uses TRBV10-2 and TRBJ2-7; the D call may be TRBD1 or TRBD2 (5 bases each). The CDR3 totals 16 residues. With 0 bases removed from V and 3 bases from J, the gap between germline ends came to 15 bases. The germline V gene has CDR1 WSHSY and CDR2 SAAADI. The CDR3 DNA follows: TGCGCCAGCAGTGAGTCGGGGGACGGGGCGGGCTACGAGCAGTACTTC. Translation: CASSESGDGAGYEQYF.

By share of the sample, this clone is medium-sized. V gene TRBV30 combines with J gene TRBJ1-2; 8 positions agree with TRBD1. Germline loops: CDR1 GTSNPN, CDR2 SVGIG (reference sequence). The CDR3 is made up of 14 amino acids. V shed 4 bases and J 13 bases; nucleotides not matched to a gene: 17. The CDR3 DNA is TGTGCCTGGATCCCGGAGACAGGGGTTTCCAATTTCACCTTC. Its protein is CAWIPETGVSNFTF.

The rearrangement joins TRBV7-2 to TRBJ2-1; no definite D call. The germline V and J ends were trimmed by 3 bases and 5 bases, with 14 bases remaining between them. The CDR3 has 15 residues. CDR1 is SGHTA, CDR2 FQGNSA, per germline. CDR3 bases: TGTGCCAGCAGCTTTCCCCCTAGTCATGACAATGAGCAGTTCTTC. Its protein is CASSFPPSHDNEQFF.

V gene TRBV7-6 combines with J gene TRBJ1-2, with 7 positions matching TRBD1. Per the germline V gene, CDR1 is SGHVS and CDR2 is FNYEAQ. Trimming cost V 5 bases and J 8 bases; bases outside gene matches: 8. The CDR3 consists of 13 residues. In nucleotides, the CDR3 is TGTGCCAGCAGCAGACCAGGGGGAGGCGGCTACACCTTC. It translates to CASSRPGGGGYTF.

The rearrangement joins TRBV5-4 to TRBJ2-2, with 10 bases matching TRBD2. CDR1 is SGHNT and CDR2 is YYREEE in the germline V gene (reference sequence). The V and J ends lost 2 bases and 7 bases, in that order; junction bases with no gene match: 2. This CDR3 is 14 amino acids long. In nucleotides, the CDR3 is TGTGCCAGCAGCTTTCTAGCGGGGGACGGGGAGCTGTTTTTT. Translated: CASSFLAGDGELFF.

As to this clone: This sample also contains other DNA sequences that code for the same CDR3. The chain combines TRBV6-5 with TRBJ2-3; D gene ambiguous. Germline V gene lookup returns CDR1 MNHEY and CDR2 SVGAGI. The CDR3 runs to 13 residues. The ends were cut back, 3 bases at V and 1 base at J, with 5 bases in the middle. Here the CDR3 reads CASSYGGTDTQYF. Written as DNA, the CDR3 is TGTGCCAGCAGTTATGGCGGCACAGATACGCAGTATTTT.

The J gene is TRBJ2-5, the V gene TRBV6-5; D is possibly TRBD1 or TRBD2 (5 bases each). The J call may be mistaken, given a closer DNA end match to TRBJ2-7. The CDR3 covers 16 residues. Per the germline V gene, CDR1 is MNHEY and CDR2 is SVGAGI. CDR3 DNA sequence: TGTGCCAGCAGTTTCTCCTCGGGACCCCGCTCCTACGAGCAGTACTTC. Amino acids: CASSFSSGPRSYEQYF.

This clone was seen only once. The rearrangement links TRBV12-5 to TRBJ2-2; D ambiguous. Trimming took 6 bases from V and 4 from J, leaving 18 bases between them. Germline lookup yields CDR1 LGHNT and CDR2 FRNRAP. This CDR3 has 16 residues. The CDR3 DNA sequence: TGTGCTAGTGGGCAGGAATCGGTATCAGGCACCGGGGAGCTGTTTTTT. Translating gives CASGQESVSGTGELFF.

The rearrangement links TRBV6-5 to TRBJ2-1; D not resolved. The CDR3 extends over 14 amino acids. Looked up from germline, CDR1 is MNHEY and CDR2 is SVGAGI. Trimming cost V 2 bases and J 6 bases, with 11 bases left between them. The chain's CDR3 is CASSYNTEANEQFF. DNA for the CDR3: TGTGCCAGCAGTTACAACACAGAAGCCAATGAGCAGTTCTTC.

This clone turned up a few times. The chain is built from TRBV30 and TRBJ1-1; D not resolved. The CDR3 sequence is 13 residues long. Deletions cut 4 bases from V and 6 bases from J, with 15 bases between. The germline V gene has CDR1 GTSNPN and CDR2 SVGIG (reference sequence). CDR3 loop: CAWIPIHRPEAFF. DNA of the CDR3: TGTGCCTGGATTCCAATACACAGACCTGAAGCTTTCTTT.

This clone was seen only once. The chain combines TRBV7-3 with TRBJ2-7; D ambiguous. The CDR3 consists of 12 residues. V was clipped by 4 bases and J by 6 bases, with 10 bases between them. Per the germline V gene, CDR1 is SGHTA and CDR2 is FQGTGA. CDR3 amino acids: CASSSPGGEQYF. The CDR3 DNA is TGTGCCAGCAGCTCACCAGGTGGCGAGCAGTACTTC.

The CDR3 DNA is TGTGCCAGCAGTTACGGCCAGAGGGGTAGGATGAATGAGCAGTTCTTC. Its translation is CASSYGQRGRMNEQFF. The chain recombines TRBV6-5 with TRBJ2-1; the D call may be TRBD1 or TRBD2 (5 bases each). Germline V gives CDR1 MNHEY, CDR2 SVGAGI. This CDR3 contains 16 residues. The ends were cut back, 2 bases at V and 7 bases at J, with 18 bases in the middle.

This chain links TRBV2 with TRBJ1-6, with 7 bases lining up with TRBD1. There are 15 residues in the CDR3. Germline loops: CDR1 SNHLY, CDR2 FYNNEI. V lost 6 bases and J lost 7; bases outside the gene matches: 9. DNA of the CDR3: TGTGCCAGCAGACCTACGACAGGGTCAAATTCACCCCTCCACTTT. Translation: CASRPTTGSNSPLHF.

The rearrangement uses TRBV2 and TRBJ1-6; D ambiguous. Deletions cut 4 bases from V and 5 bases from J, with 12 bases between. The germline V gene has CDR1 SNHLY and CDR2 FYNNEI. This CDR3 has 15 residues. The CDR3 nucleotides read TGTGCCAGCAGTGGACCGGGCGGGGATAATTCACCCCTCCACTTT. Its translation: CASSGPGGDNSPLHF.

The rearrangement joins TRBV4-3 to TRBJ1-3; no reliable D call. Germline CDR1 and CDR2: LGHNA and YSLEER. The V gene lost 0 bases and the J gene lost 0 bases, with 6 bases spanning the gap. The CDR3 contains 15 residues. The CDR3 protein is CASSQEAGSGNTIYF. DNA of the CDR3: TGCGCCAGCAGCCAAGAAGCCGGCTCTGGAAACACCATATATTTT.

This clone ranks as medium-sized. This chain uses TRBV6-4 with TRBJ2-1; 15 bases line up with TRBD2. Germline assignment: CDR1 MRHNA and CDR2 SNTAGT. CDR3 length equals 15 residues. V dropped 2 bases and J dropped 7; count of bases not matched to a gene: 0. CDR3 residues: CASSDGTSGGNEQFF. DNA for the CDR3: TGTGCCAGCAGTGACGGGACTAGCGGGGGGAATGAGCAGTTCTTC.